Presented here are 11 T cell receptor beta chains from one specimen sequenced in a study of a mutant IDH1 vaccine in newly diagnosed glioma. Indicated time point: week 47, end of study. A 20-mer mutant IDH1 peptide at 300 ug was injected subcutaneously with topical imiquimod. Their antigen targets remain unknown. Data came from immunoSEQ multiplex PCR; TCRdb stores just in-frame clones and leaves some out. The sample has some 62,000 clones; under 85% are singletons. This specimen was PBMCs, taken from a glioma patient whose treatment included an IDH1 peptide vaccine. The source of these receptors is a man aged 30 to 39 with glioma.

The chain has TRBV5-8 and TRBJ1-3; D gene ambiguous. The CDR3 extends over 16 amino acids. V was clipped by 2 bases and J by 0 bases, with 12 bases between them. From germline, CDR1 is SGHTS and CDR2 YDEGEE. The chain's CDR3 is CASSFGAVSSGNTIYF. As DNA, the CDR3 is TGTGCCAGCAGCTTCGGAGCAGTCAGCTCTGGAAACACCATATATTTT.

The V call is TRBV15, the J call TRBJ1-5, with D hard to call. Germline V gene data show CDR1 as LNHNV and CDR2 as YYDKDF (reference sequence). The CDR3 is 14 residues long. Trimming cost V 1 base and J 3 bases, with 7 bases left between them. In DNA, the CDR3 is TGTGCCACCAGCAGAGTGGGTTCCAATCAGCCCCAGCATTTT. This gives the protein CATSRVGSNQPQHF.

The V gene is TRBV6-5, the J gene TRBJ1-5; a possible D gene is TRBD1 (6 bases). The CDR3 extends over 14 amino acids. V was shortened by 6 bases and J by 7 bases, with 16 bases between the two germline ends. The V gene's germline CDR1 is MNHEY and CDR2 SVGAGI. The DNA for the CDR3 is TGTGCCAGCAGCCGGGGGGGGCCGGGGCAGCCCCAGCATTTT. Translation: CASSRGGPGQPQHF.

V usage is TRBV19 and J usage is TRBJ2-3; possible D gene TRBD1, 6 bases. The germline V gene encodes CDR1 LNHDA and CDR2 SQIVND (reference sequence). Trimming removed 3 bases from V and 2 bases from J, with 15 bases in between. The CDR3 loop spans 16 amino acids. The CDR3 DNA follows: TGTGCCAGTAGTATTAGGGGCAGGGGCTACACAGATACGCAGTATTTT. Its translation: CASSIRGRGYTDTQYF.

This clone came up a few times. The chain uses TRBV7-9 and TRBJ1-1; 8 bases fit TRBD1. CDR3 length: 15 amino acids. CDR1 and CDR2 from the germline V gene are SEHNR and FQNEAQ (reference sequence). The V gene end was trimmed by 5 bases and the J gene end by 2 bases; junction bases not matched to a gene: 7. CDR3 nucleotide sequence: TGTGCCAGCAGCGGCTCGACAGGGGAAAACACTGAAGCTTTCTTT. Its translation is CASSGSTGENTEAFF.

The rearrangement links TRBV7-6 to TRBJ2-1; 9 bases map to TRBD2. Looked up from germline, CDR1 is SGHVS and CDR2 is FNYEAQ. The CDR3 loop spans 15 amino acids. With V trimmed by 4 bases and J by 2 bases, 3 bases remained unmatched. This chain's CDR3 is CASSSGTSTYNEQFF. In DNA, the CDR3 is TGTGCCAGCAGCTCCGGGACTAGCACCTACAATGAGCAGTTCTTC. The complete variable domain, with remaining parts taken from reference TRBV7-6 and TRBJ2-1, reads GAGVSQSPRYKVTKRGQDVALRCDPISGHVSLYWYRQALGQGPEFLTYFNYEAQQDKSGLPNDRFSAERPEGSISTLTIQRTEQRDSAMYRCASSSGTSTYNEQFFGPGTRLTVL.

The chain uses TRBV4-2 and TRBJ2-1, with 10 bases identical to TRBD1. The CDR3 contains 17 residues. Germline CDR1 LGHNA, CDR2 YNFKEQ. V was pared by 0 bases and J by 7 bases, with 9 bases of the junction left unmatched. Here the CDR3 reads CASSQEPGQGFWNEQFF. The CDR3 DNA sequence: TGTGCCAGCAGCCAAGAGCCGGGACAGGGGTTTTGGAATGAGCAGTTCTTC.

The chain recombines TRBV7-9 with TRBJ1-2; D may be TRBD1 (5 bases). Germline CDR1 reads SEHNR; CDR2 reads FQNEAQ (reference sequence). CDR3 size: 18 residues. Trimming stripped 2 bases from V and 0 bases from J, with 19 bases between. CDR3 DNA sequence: TGTGCCAGCAGCTTAAAGGCCCTTCGGGACTTTCCTAACTATGGCTACACCTTC. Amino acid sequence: CASSLKALRDFPNYGYTF.

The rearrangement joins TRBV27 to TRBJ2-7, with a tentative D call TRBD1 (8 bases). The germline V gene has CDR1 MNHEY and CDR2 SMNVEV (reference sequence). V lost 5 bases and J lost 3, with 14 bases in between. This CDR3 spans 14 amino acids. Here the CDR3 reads CASSLTGGVYEQYF. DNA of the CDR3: TGTGCCAGCAGTCTCACAGGGGGGGTCTACGAGCAGTACTTC.

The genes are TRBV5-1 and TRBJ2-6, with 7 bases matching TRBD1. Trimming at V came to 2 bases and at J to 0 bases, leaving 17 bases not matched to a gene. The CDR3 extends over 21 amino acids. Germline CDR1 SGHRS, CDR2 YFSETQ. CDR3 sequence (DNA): TGCGCCAGCAGCTTCTCATCTTACCGGGACAGAATCTCCTCTGGGGCCAACGTCCTGACTTTC. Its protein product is CASSFSSYRDRISSGANVLTF. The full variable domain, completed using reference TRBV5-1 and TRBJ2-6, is KAGVTQTPRYLIKTRGQQVTLSCSPISGHRSVSWYQQTPGQGLQFLFEYFSETQRNKGNFPGRFSGRQFSNSRSEMNVSTLELGDSALYLCASSFSSYRDRISSGANVLTFGAGSRLTVL.

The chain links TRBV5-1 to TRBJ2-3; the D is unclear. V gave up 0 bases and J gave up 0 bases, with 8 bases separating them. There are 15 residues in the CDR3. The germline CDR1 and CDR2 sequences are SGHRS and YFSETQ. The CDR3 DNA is TGCGCCAGCAGCTTGGTTGGATATAGCACAGATACGCAGTATTTT. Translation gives CASSLVGYSTDTQYF.